This record covers a single TCR beta chain. As yet, its antigen is unknown. This sample is part of a study of shared clonotypes between healthy human individuals. Findings and limits, study-wide: It was the non-shared clonotypes that had lower generation probabilities than clonotypes shared by all four donors.

The authors ran the assay at deep level. Authors' processing steps: ImmunoSEQ yielded junction-only sequences lacking quality scores, so filtering differed. TCRdb keeps only in-frame clones here, not all; method: immunoSEQ multiplex PCR. V, J and clone size were drawn from that table, and D and trimming were deduced from the DNA. The table includes around 2,000,000 clones, 90% to 95% detected once. Naive CD8 isolation took CD45RO-negative cells positively selected for CCR7 and excluded terminally differentiated effector memory CD45RA+ cells. Trimming took off 1 base at V and 2 bases at J, with 12 bases between the two ends. CDR3 length: 15 residues. Per germline, CDR1 SGHAT and CDR2 FQNNGV.

Sequencing used naive CD8+ T cells from PBMCs. The chain recombines TRBV11-2 with TRBJ2-7; tentatively, D is TRBD2 (5 bases). The TCR was taken from a man aged 18 to 30 in good health. Some clones in this sample may be carry-over from other donors' samples. This chain's CDR3 is CASSLGPGKPYEQYF. The CDR3 coding sequence is TGTGCCAGCAGCTTAGGTCCGGGGAAACCCTACGAGCAGTACTTC.